This TCR beta chain was captured in a study of CD8 T cells in ankylosing spondylitis. On this clonotype: The target antigen is unknown.

Overall study findings and caveats: The study looked at matched synovial fluid samples from ankylosing spondylitis patients. Disease-linked clones were reported to be significantly enriched there.

With 1 base clipped from V and 5 bases from J, the junction kept 4 bases outside the gene matches. Germline assignment: CDR1 SEHNR and CDR2 FQNEAQ (reference sequence). This CDR3 comprises 15 residues. Libraries of TCR beta came from quantitative 5'-RACE with molecular barcodes. TCRdb reanalysed the 5' RACE reads using MiXCR and keeps one entry per CDR3 protein. The sample lists roughly 180,000 distinct CDR3 sequences; 9.5% to 10% were seen once. The chain joins TRBV7-9 to TRBJ2-2; 7 bases match TRBD2. Sequenced input: blood, either unsorted or a sorted T cell fraction (not recorded which). This TCR was recovered from a female donor with ankylosing spondylitis or in good health (not recorded which). The CDR3, as DNA: TGTGCCAGCAGCTTAGAAGCGGGACTAACCGGGGAGCTGTTTTTT. Translating gives CASSLEAGLTGELFF.